A selection of T cell receptor beta chains follows, all from one sample in a study of T cells expressing NK-cell markers. One entry per CDR3 protein, without DNA, is what TCRdb gives after re-calling the 5' RACE reads. The sample has 25,000 to 35,000 distinct CDR3 sequences; the top ten hold approximately 60%. The source material was blood T cells: a sorted CD56 or NKG2C T cell subset, CD4+ or CD8+ T cells, or bulk PBMC T cells (not recorded which). These receptor sequences come from a woman aged 18 to 69 in good health. CDR3s include the opening cysteine and the closing phenylalanine or tryptophan. Size tells how often a clone was seen (once, few, many) or the class of an expanded clone, and some rows leave it out.

j_call clone_size v_call cdr3_aa
TRBJ2-1 NA TRBV7-2 CATWDPLYNEQFF
TRBJ2-3 NA TRBV3-1 CASMTSSTDTQYF
TRBJ1-1 NA TRBV2 CASTYGGDSNTEAFF
TRBJ1-1 NA TRBV7-8 CASSLAAGDTEAFF
TRBJ2-7 NA TRBV20-1 CSAGPLAGDSYEQYF
TRBJ2-2 NA TRBV7-3 CASGGEGARTGELFF
TRBJ2-1 NA TRBV7-8 CASIPPQDSSYNEQFF
TRBJ2-5 NA TRBV4-1 CASSQVLAGVQETQYF
TRBJ2-3 NA TRBV24-1 CATSDRTGGWEDTQYF
TRBJ1-2 NA TRBV13 CASSGPIHGYTF
TRBJ2-7 NA TRBV5-1 CASSLERGVTYEQYF
TRBJ2-1 NA TRBV7-2 CASSPRTGLLNEQFF
TRBJ2-1 NA TRBV27 CASGDRGPQQFF
TRBJ2-1 NA TRBV3-1 CASSQGVGGLWYNEQFF
TRBJ2-1 NA TRBV7-6 CASSTSGGPDLEQFF
TRBJ2-1 NA TRBV6-1 CASSEVTGWGYNEQFF
TRBJ2-1 NA TRBV2 CASGGGTYNEQFF
TRBJ2-7 NA TRBV2 CASSELDLLYEQYF
TRBJ2-1 NA TRBV7-9 CASSLADNEQFF
TRBJ2-5 NA TRBV27 CASSGFLASAGETQYF
TRBJ2-1 NA TRBV11-1 CASSLSGGAGDEQFF
TRBJ2-2 NA TRBV2 CAITTSGGATGELFF
TRBJ2-5 NA TRBV12-3/TRBV12-4 CASSLILGGEGETQYF
TRBJ1-5 NA TRBV29-1 CSVSPGQGQPQHF
TRBJ2-7 NA TRBV20-1 CSAREWTSGIEQYF
TRBJ1-2 NA TRBV7-9 CASSSDLQGNYGYTF
TRBJ1-1 NA TRBV7-3 CASSLIGTGDTEAFF
TRBJ2-1 NA TRBV11-2 CASSLGQGNEQFF
TRBJ2-5 NA TRBV2 CASSVNPSDETQYF
TRBJ2-7 NA TRBV3-1 CASSPRTSSYEQYF
TRBJ2-5 NA TRBV12-3/TRBV12-4 CASRSTAVGETQYF
TRBJ2-4 NA TRBV5-1 CASSVNPGQLSLAKNIQYF
TRBJ1-1 NA TRBV2 CASSETGIHTEAFF
TRBJ1-1 medium-sized TRBV4-1 CASSHDREKAEAFF
TRBJ2-2 NA TRBV5-5 CASSSTSKDTGELFF
TRBJ2-5 NA TRBV28 CASSSGTFQETQYF
TRBJ2-3 NA TRBV9 CASSVVSGVDTQYF
TRBJ2-2 NA TRBV25-1 CAAGVAGELFF
TRBJ2-5 NA TRBV4-2 CASSQEGASETQYF
TRBJ2-2 NA TRBV9 CASSPYRLVNTGELFF
TRBJ2-4 NA TRBV5-1 CASSTNPGLAGGAKNIQYF